Reported below is one T cell receptor (beta chain). Its antigen is as yet unknown. The CDR3 is made up of 17 amino acids. Germline CDR1 and CDR2: MDHEN and SYDVKM. 5' RACE that incorporated UMI labels was used to prepare the TRB cDNA libraries. One entry per CDR3 protein, without DNA, is what TCRdb gives after re-calling the 5' RACE reads. This table holds about 66,000 distinct CDR3 sequences. The entry originates in a study of CXCR3-negative and CXCR3-positive naive CD8 T cells. General observations from the study: Both of the naive subsets showed about the same high diversity, but memory CD8+ cells had much less. Post-cryopreservation CXCR3 expression was partly diminished, and the bulk of assays employed fresh PBMCs.

Sorts performed in triplicate captured hundreds of thousands of cells each from every CD8+ T cell subset. Sequencing was done on a sample of naive CXCR3- CD8+ T cells from blood. As for subset: CD45RO-CCR7+CD27+CD95- naive CD8+ T cells lacking CXCR3 (TNR3-). The chain recombines TRBV28 with TRBJ2-1; TCRdb picks TRBD2, but there is no DNA to check that call. The sequence was collected from a human donor in good health. Some clones in this sample may be carry-over from other donors' samples. The CDR3: CASRISRGGASYNEQFF. The full variable domain, rest sourced from reference TRBV28 and TRBJ2-1, is DVKVTQSSRYLVKRTGEKVFLECVQDMDHENMFWYRQDPGLGLRLIYFSYDVKMKEKGDIPEGYSVSREKKERFSLILESASTNQTSMYLCASRISRGGASYNEQFFGPGTRLTVL.